The T cell receptor (beta chain) under discussion was sequenced for a study of T-cell memory formation after mild COVID-19. Across the study: Largely donor-specific TCR clusters were found. Study-level results: Certain responding clones were present in pre-infection memory, suggesting participation of cross-reactive memory. Clones contracting over day 15 to 85 were CD4/CD8 balanced, with later expanders leaning CD4+.

This clonotype was counted ten times or more. Its antigen is currently unknown. Employing constant-segment primers, 5'RACE generated TCR alpha and TCR beta cDNA libraries bearing sample barcodes and UMIs. One entry per CDR3 protein, called by TCRdb with MiXCR from the 5' RACE reads. This table holds 55,000 to 65,000 distinct CDR3 sequences, around a tenth found once. V shed 6 bases and J 8 bases; nucleotides not matched to a gene: 13. This CDR3 has 15 residues. Germline V CDR1 and CDR2: SGHTA, FQGNSA. The sample comprised PBMCs or a T cell subset sorted from them (not recorded which). The J gene is TRBJ2-1, the V gene TRBV7-2; 7 bases are shared with TRBD2. The sequence was collected from a man younger than 35 who had mild COVID-19 (a few samples of this study predate the infection). Cell type and time point are not known. In DNA form, the CDR3 reads TGTGCCAGCAGACCTCGCCCGGGGGGTACCTATGAGCAGTTCTTC. This codes for CASRPRPGGTYEQFF.